A single sample gave rise to the 18 T cell receptor beta chains below, sequenced in a study of monozygotic twins with inflammatory bowel disease. One entry per CDR3 protein, without DNA, is what TCRdb gives after re-calling the 5' RACE reads. The sample's table shows about 450,000 distinct CDR3 sequences. Material for sequencing was blood. Every receptor here comes from a human donor with ulcerative colitis or Crohn's disease, or a healthy co-twin of an affected twin (not recorded which).

The rearrangement links TRBV19 to TRBJ2-1; the D gene TCRdb calls, TRBD2, cannot be checked with no DNA. Germline V gene data show CDR1 as LNHDA and CDR2 as SQIVND (reference sequence). This CDR3 contains 12 residues. CDR3: CASSSLPNEQFF.

The chain joins TRBV6-1 to TRBJ2-7; TCRdb proposes TRBD2, but this gene call is untestable without DNA. The CDR3 is made up of 15 amino acids. The germline V gene encodes CDR1 MNHNS and CDR2 SASEGT. This chain's CDR3 is CASTRTSGDLYEQYF.

The genes are TRBV5-1 and TRBJ2-2; TCRdb calls TRBD1, which cannot be checked without DNA. Germline V gene lookup returns CDR1 SGHRS and CDR2 YFSETQ. There are 16 residues in the CDR3. This chain's CDR3 is CASSLVDSRDTGELFF.

This sequence joins TRBV7-2 and TRBJ2-5. This CDR3 comprises 13 residues. CDR1 is SGHTA and CDR2 is FQGNSA in the germline V gene. The CDR3 region is CASSLTPGETQYF. Using reference TRBV7-2 and TRBJ2-5 for the parts outside the CDR3, the full variable domain is GAGVSQSPSNKVTEKGKDVELRCDPISGHTALYWYRQSLGQGLEFLIYFQGNSAPDKSGLPSDRFSAERTGGSVSTLTIQRTQQEDSAVYLCASSLTPGETQYFGPGTRLLVL.

V and J are TRBV28 and TRBJ1-2; TCRdb picks TRBD1, but there is no DNA to check that call. Per germline, CDR1 MDHEN and CDR2 SYDVKM. The CDR3 sequence is 13 residues long. CDR3: CASTPGQGYGYTF.

The V gene is TRBV7-2, the J gene TRBJ2-2; absent DNA, TCRdb's TRBD2 call cannot be checked. The germline V gene encodes CDR1 SGHTA and CDR2 FQGNSA. This CDR3 contains 15 residues. The CDR3 protein is CASSAGTSGSRKLFF. Supplemented by reference TRBV7-2 and TRBJ2-2, the full variable domain reads GAGVSQSPSNKVTEKGKDVELRCDPISGHTALYWYRQSLGQGLEFLIYFQGNSAPDKSGLPSDRFSAERTGGSVSTLTIQRTQQEDSAVYLCASSAGTSGSRKLFFGEGSRLTVL.

The chain links TRBV7-8 to TRBJ2-3; as DNA is missing, the TRBD1 call by TCRdb cannot be tested. Per the germline V gene, CDR1 is SGHVS and CDR2 is FQNEAQ. The CDR3 contains 16 residues. CDR3 protein: CASSPTWGGRTDTQYF.

The V gene is TRBV3-1, the J gene TRBJ1-2; without DNA, the TCRdb call of TRBD1 cannot be checked. The germline V gene has CDR1 LGHDT and CDR2 YNNKEL (reference sequence). The CDR3 sequence is 16 residues long. CDR3 loop: CASSPSQPRGDGGYTF.

The chain is built from TRBV24-1 and TRBJ2-7; TCRdb reports TRBD1, a call that lacks DNA to check it against. The germline V gene encodes CDR1 KGHDR and CDR2 SFDVKD. This CDR3 comprises 12 residues. The CDR3 loop is CATSALGDEQYF.

The chain recombines TRBV24-1 with TRBJ2-1; absent DNA, TCRdb's TRBD1 call cannot be checked. Per germline, CDR1 KGHDR and CDR2 SFDVKD. The CDR3 is 17 amino acids. CDR3 sequence: CATSDSTQGLSYNEQFF.

V and J are TRBV2 and TRBJ1-2. This CDR3 has 15 residues. Per the germline V gene, CDR1 is SNHLY and CDR2 is FYNNEI. CDR3 protein: CASSERQANSYGYTF.

The chain carries TRBV28 and TRBJ1-2; TCRdb's D gene call, TRBD1, goes unchecked for lack of DNA. Germline V gene lookup returns CDR1 MDHEN and CDR2 SYDVKM. The CDR3 loop spans 13 amino acids. The CDR3 reads CASGQQGNYGYTF.

The rearrangement joins TRBV12-3 or TRBV12-4 to TRBJ1-5. The CDR3 consists of 16 residues. The CDR3 sequence: CASSPYQRSLNQPQHF.

The chain links TRBV12-3 or TRBV12-4 to TRBJ1-5. The CDR3 totals 14 residues. CDR3 loop: CASTTGGYEQPQHF.

The V call is TRBV27, the J call TRBJ2-7; the TCRdb call, TRBD2, lacks DNA for checking. Germline V gene data show CDR1 as MNHEY and CDR2 as SMNVEV (reference sequence). The CDR3 loop spans 13 amino acids. The CDR3 protein is CASSYAGIYEQYF.

The chain recombines TRBV27 with TRBJ2-7. The CDR3 extends over 12 amino acids. CDR1 is MNHEY and CDR2 is SMNVEV in the germline V gene (reference sequence). CDR3 sequence reads: CASSKTASEQYF.

This chain links TRBV5-6 with TRBJ2-2. This CDR3 comprises 13 residues. Germline CDR1 reads SGHDT; CDR2 reads YYEEEE. This CDR3 is CASSSFGVGELFF.

The J gene is TRBJ1-4, the V gene TRBV12-3 or TRBV12-4. The length of the CDR3 is 15 residues. CDR3: CASSPDGSRDEKLFF.